Listed below are T cell receptor beta chains from one sample, sequenced in a study of T cells in Graves' hyperthyroidism and ophthalmopathy. TCRdb re-analysed the multiplex PCR reads in MiXCR, keeping a single row per CDR3 protein. The repertoire holds around 300,000 distinct CDR3 sequences, over 11% seen once, with just under 25% in the top ten. Sequenced material: blood. These receptors were taken from a woman aged 30 to 39 with Graves' hyperthyroidism. CDR3s include the opening cysteine and the closing phenylalanine or tryptophan. The D gene is left open where the match is weak. Some rows have no size entry. The others give once, few or many, or a class for an expanded clone.

TRBJ2-7	TRBV3-1	many	.	CASSQGHAAYEQYF	TGTGCCAGCAGCCAAGGCCACGCGGCCTACGAGCAGTACTTC
TRBJ2-1	TRBV11-2	many	TRBD2	CASSFRGDSSYNEQFF	TGTGCCAGCAGCTTCCGGGGGGATAGCTCCTACAATGAGCAGTTCTTC
TRBJ2-7	TRBV2	few	.	CASTTGVYEQYF	TGTGCCAGTACAACTGGAGTCTACGAGCAGTACTTC
TRBJ2-1	TRBV27	.	TRBD2	CASHGLAGMYNEQFF	TGTGCCAGCCATGGACTAGCGGGAATGTACAATGAGCAGTTCTTC
TRBJ1-1	TRBV6-1	many	.	CASSRPRGTEAFF	TGTGCCAGCAGCCGGCCCCGTGGCACTGAAGCTTTCTTT
TRBJ2-7	TRBV20-1	many	.	CSASEVSVDGPTYEQYF	TGCAGTGCTAGTGAAGTATCGGTGGACGGGCCCACCTACGAGCAGTACTTC
TRBJ2-2	TRBV7-2	.	.	CASIGHLNTGELFF	TGTGCCAGCATTGGACATCTGAACACCGGGGAGCTGTTTTTT
TRBJ1-5	TRBV28	many	.	CASRVGQSRQPQHF	TGTGCCAGCAGAGTAGGACAGTCGAGGCAGCCCCAGCATTTT
TRBJ2-3	TRBV24-1	.	TRBD1	CATSDFGTGETDTQYF	TGTGCCACCAGTGATTTTGGGACAGGGGAAACAGATACGCAGTATTTT
TRBJ2-5	TRBV7-8	many	TRBD2	CASSSKREPQETQYF	TGTGCCAGCAGCTCCAAGCGGGAGCCCCAAGAGACCCAGTACTTC
TRBJ1-2	TRBV10-3	once	.	CAIKRLTMSIGDYGYTF	TGTGCCATCAAACGGCTGACCATGAGCATTGGGGACTATGGCTACACCTTC
TRBJ1-1	TRBV6-1	.	TRBD1	CASSDRGRGGEAFF	TGTGCCAGCAGTGACAGGGGGAGGGGGGGTGAAGCTTTCTTT
TRBJ2-1	TRBV12-3/TRBV12-4	many	TRBD1	CASSPGTGRFGEQFF	TGTGCCAGCAGTCCGGGGACAGGTCGTTTCGGTGAGCAGTTCTTC
TRBJ1-2	TRBV5-5	many	TRBD1	CASSLTGGGSRGYTF	TGTGCCAGCAGCTTGACAGGGGGCGGTTCGCGTGGCTACACCTTC
TRBJ1-4	TRBV28	many	.	CASSLYSATNEKLFF	TGTGCCAGCAGTTTATACTCCGCAACTAATGAAAAACTGTTTTTT
TRBJ1-6	TRBV7-8	few	.	CATLRDGESSYNSPLHF	TGTGCCACTCTCCGTGATGGGGAGAGCTCCTATAATTCACCCCTCCACTTT
TRBJ2-7	TRBV11-2	many	.	CASSLEQGQYEQYF	TGTGCCAGCAGCTTAGAGCAAGGACAGTACGAGCAGTACTTC
TRBJ2-7	TRBV28	many	.	CASSLRFTYEQYF	TGTGCCAGCAGTTTAAGATTTACCTACGAGCAGTACTTC
TRBJ2-3	TRBV5-6	.	.	CASSDPQGSDTQYF	TGTGCCAGCAGCGACCCCCAGGGCTCAGATACGCAGTATTTT
TRBJ2-4	TRBV6-1	.	TRBD1	CASSPILDRGLDIQYF	TGTGCCAGCAGTCCAATCCTAGACAGGGGTTTAGACATTCAGTACTTC
TRBJ2-7	TRBV15	few	TRBD1	CATSGDRGRSYEQYF	TGTGCCACCAGCGGTGACAGGGGCCGGTCCTACGAGCAGTACTTC
TRBJ1-6	TRBV2	.	TRBD1	CASRLDRGSSPLHF	TGTGCCAGCAGATTGGACAGGGGAAGTTCACCCCTCCACTTT
TRBJ2-3	TRBV11-2	many	.	CASSLLSTDTQYF	TGTGCCAGCAGCTTACTTAGCACAGATACGCAGTATTTT
TRBJ2-7	TRBV6-1	many	TRBD2	CASRGKILAGVDEQYF	TGTGCCAGCAGGGGCAAAATACTAGCGGGAGTTGACGAGCAGTACTTC
TRBJ1-2	TRBV20-1	many	.	CSARGKTNYGYTF	TGCAGTGCTAGAGGGAAAACTAACTATGGCTACACCTTC
TRBJ1-2	TRBV24-1	few	.	CATWGGDGYTF	TGTGCCACGTGGGGTGGGGACGGCTACACCTTC
TRBJ2-7	TRBV7-8	.	.	CASSLEVLGNYEQYF	TGTGCCAGCAGCTTAGAGGTTTTAGGGAACTACGAGCAGTACTTC
TRBJ1-1	TRBV12-3/TRBV12-4	many	.	CASRIGPKEAFF	TGTGCCAGCAGAATAGGGCCAAAAGAAGCTTTCTTT
TRBJ1-5	TRBV19	.	.	CASSIRLDRGNQPQHF	TGTGCCAGTAGTATAAGGTTGGACCGGGGCAATCAGCCCCAGCATTTT
TRBJ2-1	TRBV11-2	many	.	CASTALGVGLGEQFF	TGTGCCAGCACCGCTCTAGGGGTCGGGCTGGGGGAGCAGTTCTTC
TRBJ2-3	TRBV20-1	many	TRBD1	CSASPRQGSTDTQYF	TGCAGTGCTAGCCCGCGACAGGGGAGCACAGATACGCAGTATTTT
TRBJ2-1	TRBV3-1	many	.	CASSQVGIGREQFF	TGTGCCAGCAGCCAAGTTGGCATCGGACGTGAGCAGTTCTTC
TRBJ2-1	TRBV20-1	.	TRBD2	CSAGERERVNEQFF	TGCAGTGCTGGGGAGCGGGAGAGAGTCAATGAGCAGTTCTTC
TRBJ2-7	TRBV20-1	few	TRBD2	CSARDLGGDYEQYF	TGCAGTGCTAGAGATCTGGGGGGGGACTACGAGCAGTACTTC
TRBJ1-6	TRBV28	few	TRBD1	CASSSLRQGDPGPLHF	TGTGCCAGCAGTTCTCTTCGACAGGGGGACCCGGGGCCCCTCCACTTT